The 29 T cell receptor beta chains in this list originate from one sample, sequenced in a study of shared clonotypes between healthy human individuals. The repertoire was sequenced with immunoSEQ multiplex PCR; TCRdb's copy has only in-frame clones and lacks some. The table includes about 480,000 clones, about 75% detected once. Material: PBMCs. The receptors were sampled from a woman in her thirties or forties in good health. Some clones in this sample may be carry-over from other donors' samples.

In the case of this clone: Other DNA sequences in this sample translate to the same CDR3. This chain links TRBV7-3 with TRBJ2-5, with TRBD2 matching 7 bases. This CDR3 has 16 amino acids. Germline V gene data show CDR1 as SGHTA and CDR2 as FQGTGA. V dropped 4 bases and J dropped 4; count of bases not matched to a gene: 12. The CDR3 loop is CASSSSGRARLETQYF. The CDR3 DNA reads TGTGCCAGCAGCTCGAGTGGGAGGGCACGGTTAGAGACCCAGTACTTC.

The chain uses TRBV23-1 and TRBJ1-2, with 7 bases that match TRBD1. TRBV23-1 is filed as an ORF, its function uncertain. The CDR3 is 16 amino acids. V lost 0 bases, J lost 0 bases, and 4 bases stayed unmatched. The CDR3 protein is CASSQSTGRTNYGYTF. CDR3 bases: TGCGCCAGCAGTCAATCGACAGGGAGAACTAACTATGGCTACACCTTC.

The genes are TRBV7-3 and TRBJ2-1; D is unclear. The CDR3 covers 13 residues. Germline assignment: CDR1 SGHTA and CDR2 FQGTGA. Trimming removed 8 bases at V and 5 bases at J, with 13 bases between. Written as DNA, the CDR3 is TGTGCCAGCGGCCTGGGTGTGGACAATGAGCAGTTCTTC. It is translated as CASGLGVDNEQFF.

V usage is TRBV27 and J usage is TRBJ2-1, with 7 bases aligning to TRBD2. The CDR3 consists of 18 residues. V lost 5 bases to trimming and J lost 4 bases; unmatched junction nucleotides: 17. The germline gives CDR1 MNHEY, CDR2 SMNVEV (reference sequence). As DNA, the CDR3 is TGTGCCAGCAGTACTGGGGGAGGGAGGAGTCAGGGTTACAATGAGCAGTTCTTC. The encoded protein is CASSTGGGRSQGYNEQFF.

This chain joins TRBV18 and TRBJ1-3, with TRBD1 matching over 7 bases. The CDR3 sequence is 15 residues long. CDR1 and CDR2 (germline): KGHSH, LQKENI. Trimming cost V 3 bases and J 4 bases; bases outside gene matches: 6. The CDR3 DNA reads TGTGCCAGCTCACCGGAGTCAGGGGGAGGAAACACCATATATTTT. Amino acid sequence: CASSPESGGGNTIYF.

On this clone itself: A read error may produce the germline difference seen at one junction end. The chain recombines TRBV10-3 with TRBJ1-2; D is ambiguous. Germline assignment: CDR1 ENHRY and CDR2 SYGVKD. The CDR3 is made up of 14 amino acids. The CDR3 nucleotides are TGTGCCAGCAGTGAAGTGGAGGCAGCGAGTGGCTACACCTTC. This translates into CASSEVEAASGYTF.

Many counts were recorded for this clone. Different DNA sequences within this sample yield the same CDR3. V is TRBV18 and J is TRBJ2-3, with 7 bases lining up with TRBD2. Trimming cost V 3 bases and J 4 bases; bases outside gene matches: 1. Germline V gene lookup returns CDR1 KGHSH and CDR2 LQKENI. The CDR3 sequence is 13 residues long. CDR3: CASSPAGADTQYF. CDR3 nucleotide sequence: TGTGCCAGCTCACCGGCGGGGGCAGATACGCAGTATTTT.

V gene TRBV5-8 combines with J gene TRBJ1-5; D is perhaps TRBD1 (6 bases). V was pared by 1 base and J by 2 bases, with 10 bases between. The CDR3 loop spans 15 amino acids. From germline, CDR1 is SGHTS and CDR2 YDEGEE. The CDR3 DNA reads TGTGCCAGCAGCTTGTTCAGGGGAGGCAATCAGCCCCAGCATTTT. It codes for CASSLFRGGNQPQHF. The full variable domain, rest sourced from reference TRBV5-8 and TRBJ1-5, is EAGVTQSPTHLIKTRGQQATLRCSPISGHTSVYWYQQALGLGLQFLLWYDEGEERNRGNFPPRFSGRQFPNYSSELNVNALELEDSALYLCASSLFRGGNQPQHFGDGTRLSIL.

This clone has ten or more counts. The chain is built from TRBV7-3 and TRBJ2-1; TRBD2 aligns across 7 bases. Unmatched junction bases numbered 7, after V lost 6 bases and J lost 5 bases. The CDR3 is made up of 14 amino acids. Germline V CDR1 and CDR2: SGHTA, FQGTGA. The chain's CDR3 is CASSPSGVNNEQFF. For the CDR3, the DNA is TGTGCCAGCAGTCCTAGCGGAGTGAACAATGAGCAGTTCTTC.

The chain uses TRBV5-1 and TRBJ2-7; tentative D call: TRBD1 (6 bases). Deletions cut 2 bases from V and 3 bases from J, with 12 bases between. The CDR3 length is 14 residues. CDR1 and CDR2 from the germline V gene are SGHRS and YFSETQ. The CDR3 region is CASSFQGSNYEQYF. The DNA for the CDR3 is TGCGCCAGCAGCTTTCAGGGGTCGAACTACGAGCAGTACTTC.

V gene TRBV5-1 combines with J gene TRBJ2-5; D not resolved. The germline V gene has CDR1 SGHRS and CDR2 YFSETQ. The CDR3 loop spans 13 amino acids. Trimming left V 3 bases short and J 2 bases short, with 8 bases between. The DNA for the CDR3 is TGCGCCAGCAGCTGGATGGTACAAGAGACCCAGTACTTC. Protein sequence: CASSWMVQETQYF.

V gene TRBV18 combines with J gene TRBJ1-2; tentative D call: TRBD1 (5 bases). Trimming pared 0 bases from V and 7 bases from J, leaving 12 bases between. This CDR3 is 14 amino acids long. Looked up from germline, CDR1 is KGHSH and CDR2 is LQKENI. The DNA of the CDR3 is TGTGCCAGCTCACCACCGGGACCCCGGGGTGGCTACACCTTC. This gives the protein CASSPPGPRGGYTF.

The rearrangement uses TRBV11-2 and TRBJ2-7; D perhaps matches TRBD2 (7 bases). The CDR3 is 17 amino acids. Germline values: CDR1 SGHAT, CDR2 FQNNGV. The ends were cut back, 3 bases at V and 3 bases at J, with 21 bases in the middle. In DNA form, the CDR3 reads TGTGCCAGCAGCTTGGACCTCCCGGGGGGCATCAACTACGAGCAGTACTTC. Translating gives CASSLDLPGGINYEQYF.

The chain recombines TRBV28 with TRBJ1-1; D unresolved. V gave up 1 base and J gave up 11 bases, with 26 bases separating them. Per germline, CDR1 MDHEN and CDR2 SYDVKM. The CDR3 has 17 residues. This chain's CDR3 is CASSLYRSGSASFAAFF. Here the CDR3 DNA reads TGTGCCAGCAGTTTATATCGTTCGGGGAGCGCATCGTTCGCGGCTTTCTTT. Together with reference TRBV28 and TRBJ1-1, the CDR3 gives the full variable domain: DVKVTQSSRYLVKRTGEKVFLECVQDMDHENMFWYRQDPGLGLRLIYFSYDVKMKEKGDIPEGYSVSREKKERFSLILESASTNQTSMYLCASSLYRSGSASFAAFFGQGTRLTVV.

V gene TRBV7-9 combines with J gene TRBJ2-2; no reliable D call. V lost 0 bases and J lost 0, with 8 bases in between. The CDR3 has 16 amino acids. Germline V CDR1 and CDR2: SEHNR, FQNEAQ (reference sequence). The CDR3 bases are TGTGCCAGCAGCTTAGCTGCGGAACCGAACACCGGGGAGCTGTTTTTT. This encodes CASSLAAEPNTGELFF.

A note on this clone: It differs at one base from a far larger clone, so likely a read error. The rearrangement uses TRBV4-2 and TRBJ2-6, with 9 bases identical to TRBD2. V trimming: 5 bases; J trimming: 4 bases; junction bases outside the gene matches: 6. In germline, CDR1 is LGHNA, CDR2 YNFKEQ. The CDR3 has 16 residues. In nucleotides, the CDR3 is TGTGCCAGCAGCTTTAGCGGGAGCGCCGGGGCCAACGTCCTGACTTTC. It translates to CASSFSGSAGANVLTF.

This clone was seen a single time. This sequence joins TRBV5-1 and TRBJ2-5, with a tentative D call TRBD2 (6 bases). Germline CDR1 and CDR2: SGHRS and YFSETQ. With 4 bases removed from V and 5 bases from J, the gap between germline ends came to 21 bases. CDR3 length: 16 amino acids. The CDR3 bases are TGCGCCAGCAGCAACCGGGACTCTCCCCCAGGGGAGACCCAGTACTTC. It translates to CASSNRDSPPGETQYF.

The genes are TRBV15 and TRBJ2-7, with 8 nucleotides matching TRBD1. CDR3 length: 14 amino acids. Germline V CDR1 and CDR2: LNHNV, YYDKDF (reference sequence). After removal of 3 bases from V and 5 bases from J, the junction contained 6 bases not matched to a gene. As DNA, the CDR3 is TGTGCCACCAGCAGGGGGGACAGGCGAGACGAGCAGTACTTC. Translating it yields CATSRGDRRDEQYF.

The rearrangement joins TRBV10-3 to TRBJ2-1; D may match TRBD1 or TRBD2 (5 bases each). The germline V gene encodes CDR1 ENHRY and CDR2 SYGVKD. CDR3 length: 11 residues. The V end was cut by 3 bases, the J end by 12 bases, with 9 bases between. CDR3 protein: CAISDGDRQFF. The CDR3, as DNA: TGTGCCATCAGTGATGGGGACCGGCAGTTCTTC.

The J gene is TRBJ2-7, the V gene TRBV14; 7 bases are shared with TRBD1. Trimming at V came to 0 bases and at J to 7 bases, leaving 6 bases not matched to a gene. Germline V gene sequence: CDR1 SGHDN, CDR2 FVKESK. This CDR3 comprises 14 residues. CDR3 sequence (DNA): TGTGCCAGCAGCCAAGATAACAGGGGTTTTGAGCAGTACTTC. It yields the protein CASSQDNRGFEQYF.

The rearrangement joins TRBV7-8 to TRBJ1-5; 7 bases are a match to TRBD1. Germline V gene data show CDR1 as SGHVS and CDR2 as FQNEAQ. V was clipped by 6 bases and J by 0 bases; unmatched bases: 5. CDR3 length: 15 residues. CDR3: CASRRGTASNQPQHF. The CDR3 DNA reads TGTGCCAGCAGACGAGGGACAGCTAGCAATCAGCCCCAGCATTTT.

Regarding this clone: A single base is all that separates this from a far larger clone, so a read error is likely. This chain links TRBV11-2 with TRBJ2-7; maybe TRBD1 (6 bases). CDR1 and CDR2 (germline): SGHAT, FQNNGV. The CDR3 spans 15 residues. The CDR3 bases are TGTGCCTGCAGCCGAACAGGGCTTCCAGTGAACGAGCAGTACTTC. Translation: CACSRTGLPVNEQYF.

The rearrangement uses TRBV2 and TRBJ2-5; the match to TRBD2 covers 11 bases. CDR1 is SNHLY, CDR2 FYNNEI, per germline. The CDR3 sequence is 17 residues long. Unmatched junction bases numbered 11, after V lost 1 base and J lost 7 bases. The CDR3 sequence: CASSEGPGTSGGRTQYF. The CDR3 region has the DNA TGTGCCAGCAGTGAAGGCCCCGGGACTAGCGGCGGTAGGACCCAGTACTTC.

The chain has TRBV7-2 and TRBJ2-7, with 9 bases identical to TRBD1. The germline V gene encodes CDR1 SGHTA and CDR2 FQGNSA. The CDR3 totals 13 residues. J gave up 5 bases and V 5 bases, and 4 bases lay outside the gene matches. The CDR3 region is CASSRDRVDEQYF. The DNA for the CDR3 is TGTGCCAGCAGCCGGGACAGGGTCGACGAGCAGTACTTC. Together with reference TRBV7-2 and TRBJ2-7, the CDR3 gives the full variable domain: GAGVSQSPSNKVTEKGKDVELRCDPISGHTALYWYRQSLGQGLEFLIYFQGNSAPDKSGLPSDRFSAERTGGSVSTLTIQRTQQEDSAVYLCASSRDRVDEQYFGPGTRLTVT.

The genes are TRBV7-3 and TRBJ2-1, with 7 bases matching TRBD1. Germline-derived CDR1 and CDR2 are SGHTA and FQGTGA. Germline trimming cut 2 bases from V and 5 bases from J; bases unmatched to any gene: 0. The CDR3 has 13 amino acids. CDR3: CASSLDRDNEQFF. In DNA, the CDR3 is TGTGCCAGCAGCTTAGACAGGGACAATGAGCAGTTCTTC.

This clone showed up just once. The rearrangement uses TRBV2 and TRBJ2-3; 16 nucleotides agree with TRBD2. Germline trimming cut 7 bases from V and 6 bases from J; bases unmatched to any gene: 7. The CDR3 covers 16 residues. The germline CDR1 and CDR2 sequences are SNHLY and FYNNEI. The CDR3 DNA follows: TGTGCCAGCACCCGGGGGACTAGCGGGAGGGTGGATACGCAGTATTTT. Protein product: CASTRGTSGRVDTQYF.

This clone was counted at least ten times. V usage is TRBV5-1 and J usage is TRBJ2-7; D is perhaps TRBD1 or TRBD2 (5 bases each). The germline V gene has CDR1 SGHRS and CDR2 YFSETQ. The CDR3 runs 12 residues. V was pared by 5 bases and J by 3 bases, with 9 bases between. The CDR3 loop reads CASRRDGYEQYF. DNA for the CDR3: TGCGCCAGCAGGAGGGACGGCTACGAGCAGTACTTC. Full variable domain (outside the CDR3, taken from reference TRBV5-1 and TRBJ2-7): KAGVTQTPRYLIKTRGQQVTLSCSPISGHRSVSWYQQTPGQGLQFLFEYFSETQRNKGNFPGRFSGRQFSNSRSEMNVSTLELGDSALYLCASRRDGYEQYFGPGTRLTVT.

Here the CDR3 reads CATTVGGRYTF. In DNA, the CDR3 is TGTGCCACCACAGTGGGGGGGCGGTACACCTTC. This chain joins TRBV15 and TRBJ1-2; possibly TRBD1 for D (6 bases). The CDR3 runs 11 residues. V was pared by 7 bases and J by 11 bases, with 14 bases between. CDR1 and CDR2 (germline): LNHNV, YYDKDF (reference sequence).

This chain joins TRBV28 and TRBJ1-1, with TRBD1 as a possible D gene (5 bases). The CDR3 covers 13 residues. V dropped 3 bases and J dropped 0 bases, with 5 bases sitting between them. Germline V gene sequence: CDR1 MDHEN, CDR2 SYDVKM. This chain's CDR3 is CASSLGLNTEAFF. The CDR3 coding sequence is TGTGCCAGCAGTTTGGGGCTGAACACTGAAGCTTTCTTT.